This T cell receptor (beta chain) is drawn from a study of cytomegalovirus exposure and HLA in healthy donors. Study observations and caveats: The authors confirmed in vitro that three CMV-associated chains were specific for CMV antigens.

Looked up from germline, CDR1 is SGDLS and CDR2 is YYNGEE. The CDR3 has 15 amino acids. Trimming removed 0 bases from V and 0 bases from J, with 7 bases in between. Vbeta (60) and Jbeta (13) primers were used in the PCR. TCRdb keeps only in-frame clones here, not all; method: immunoSEQ multiplex PCR. Here the sample spans about 200,000 clones, 82% being singletons. Note on this clone: No antigen is known for it.

What was sequenced was PBMCs. V usage is TRBV9 and J usage is TRBJ1-3; the D is unclear. The clonotype comes from a man aged 40-50 years in good health and CMV-seropositive. The CDR3 is CASSVDLSSGNTIYF. CDR3 sequence (DNA): TGTGCCAGCAGCGTAGATCTGAGCTCTGGAAACACCATATATTTT.